Sequencing of this T cell receptor beta chain was carried out in a study of blood T cell repertoires in COVID-19 (dated by TCRdb to about 2020). Some background on the complete study: For ImmuneRACE Cohort 3, a participant was defined as recovered based on two consecutive negative NP/OP PCR tests, clearance by a healthcare professional, or resolution of symptoms. Collaborator samples came from the United States, Italy and Spain and covered acute and convalescent phases of COVID-19. The material from the prospective study consisted of cDNA or gDNA derived from T cells, B-cell-depleted T cells, or PBMCs. Subjects who had been exposed to COVID-19, were actively infected with it, or had recovered from it provided the deeply sampled blood TCRbeta repertoires that made up the dataset. The repertoires were made available in a free public database intended to serve as a resource for research on the immune response to SARS-CoV-2. Samples came from the ongoing ImmuneRACE study (first 160 participants) plus 1,254 subjects from 6 global collaborators. A de-identified subject ID, COVID-19 status, age in years and sex were almost always included in the sample metadata. HLA class I and class II types, where available, came from metadata supplied by the sample provider rather than from assay-based typing. Broader findings and caveats from the paper: Clinical and demographic metadata were provided uncurated, with the amount varying by source and participant.

Concerning this clone: Its antigen remains unidentified. Base qualities are not provided; no much larger clone lies one nucleotide away.

Enrolling through a virtual design, the prospective study's participants ranged in age from roughly 18 to 89 years and lived across about two dozen United States geographic areas. In the prospective study, participants were assigned to cohorts based on the clinical history participants reported in a screening survey and a study questionnaire. Mobile phlebotomists in the prospective study collected whole blood, serum and a nasopharyngeal or oropharyngeal swab from every participant. Participants in the prospective study had the option to provide additional blood draws and questionnaires over a 2-month period. Before DNA extraction, blood samples from the prospective study were shipped at room temperature or frozen. TCRbeta CDR3 regions were amplified from genomic DNA by means of the immunoSEQ Assay, a bias-controlled multiplex PCR. Concerning the study's data processing: The number of nucleated cells in each sample was estimated by amplification of reference gene primers within the assay. Sequence reads were collapsed and filtered to measure the absolute abundance of every unique TCRbeta CDR3 rearrangement. For each sample, productive Simpson clonality was calculated as the square root of Simpson's diversity index over productive rearrangements. TCRdb's version of the immuneACCESS table is confined to in-frame rearrangements and falls short of the full clone set. An unresolved V gene accounts for under half of the shortfall where checked; the remainder is of unknown origin. That table supplies the V and J calls and clone size; D and trimming were determined from the DNA. The sample table records fewer than 250,000 clones; roughly 91% of these occur just once. Approximately 7.3% of the sample belongs to the ten largest clones.

The CDR3 goes from the cysteine to the phenylalanine over 15 residues. Only the CDR3 DNA is retained, 45 bases long and in frame from the first base. CDR1 and CDR2, looked up from the germline V gene, are SGHRS and YFSETQ. V is clipped by 4 bases and J by 7 bases, and the sequence between their germline boundaries is 18 bases long. The specimen was PBMCs or T cells enriched from blood (not recorded which). The chain is made from TRBV5-1 and TRBJ2-1; 5 matching bases give a weak D call of TRBD1. The TCR sequence derives from a man under 40 in a cohort exposed to, infected with or recovered from COVID-19 (not recorded which). The DNA is as follows: TGCGCCAGCAGCCCGACGGCAGGGAAGGGAAATGAGCAGTTCTTC. It encodes CASSPTAGKGNEQFF.